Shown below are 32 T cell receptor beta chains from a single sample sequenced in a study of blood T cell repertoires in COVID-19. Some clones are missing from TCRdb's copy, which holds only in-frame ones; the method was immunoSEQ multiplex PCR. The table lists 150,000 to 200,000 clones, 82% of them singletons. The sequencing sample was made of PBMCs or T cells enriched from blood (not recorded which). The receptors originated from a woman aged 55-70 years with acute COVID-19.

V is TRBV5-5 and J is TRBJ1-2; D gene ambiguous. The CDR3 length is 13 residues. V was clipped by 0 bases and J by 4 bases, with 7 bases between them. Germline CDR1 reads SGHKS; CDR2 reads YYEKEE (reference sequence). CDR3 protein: CASSLGTAYGYTF. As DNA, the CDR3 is TGTGCCAGCAGCTTGGGGACTGCCTATGGCTACACCTTC.

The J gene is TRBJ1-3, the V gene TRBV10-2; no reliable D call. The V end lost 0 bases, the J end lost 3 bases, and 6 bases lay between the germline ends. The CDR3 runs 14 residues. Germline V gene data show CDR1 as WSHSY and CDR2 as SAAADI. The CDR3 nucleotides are TGCGCCAGCAGTGAGTCTGGAGATGGAAACACCATATATTTT. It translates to CASSESGDGNTIYF.

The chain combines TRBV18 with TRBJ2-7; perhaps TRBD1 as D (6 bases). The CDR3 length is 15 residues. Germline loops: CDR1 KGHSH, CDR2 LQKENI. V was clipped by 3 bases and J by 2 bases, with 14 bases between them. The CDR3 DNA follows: TGTGCCAGCTCACCGGGCAGGGGCGTAACCTACGAGCAGTACGTC. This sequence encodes CASSPGRGVTYEQYV.

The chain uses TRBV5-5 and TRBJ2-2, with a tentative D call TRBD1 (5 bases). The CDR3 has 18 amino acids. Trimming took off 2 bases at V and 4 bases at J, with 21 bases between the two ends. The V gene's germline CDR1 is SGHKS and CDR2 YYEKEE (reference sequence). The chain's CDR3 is CASSFDWWGGEVTGELFF. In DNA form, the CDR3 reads TGTGCCAGCAGCTTCGACTGGTGGGGCGGTGAGGTCACCGGGGAGCTGTTTTTT.

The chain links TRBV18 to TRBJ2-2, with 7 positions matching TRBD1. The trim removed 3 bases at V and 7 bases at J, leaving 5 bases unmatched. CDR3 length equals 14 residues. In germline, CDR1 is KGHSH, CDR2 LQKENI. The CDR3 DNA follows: TGTGCCAGCTCACCGTCGACAGGGCACGGGGAGCTGTTTTTT. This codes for CASSPSTGHGELFF.

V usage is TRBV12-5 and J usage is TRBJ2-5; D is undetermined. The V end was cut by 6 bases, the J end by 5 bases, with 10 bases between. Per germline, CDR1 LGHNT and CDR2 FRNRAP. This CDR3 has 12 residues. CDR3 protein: CASGLVLETQYF. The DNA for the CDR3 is TGTGCTAGTGGGCTAGTCCTTGAGACCCAGTACTTC. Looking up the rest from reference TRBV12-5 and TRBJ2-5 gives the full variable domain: DARVTQTPRHKVTEMGQEVTMRCQPILGHNTVFWYRQTMMQGLELLAYFRNRAPLDDSGMPKDRFSAEMPDATLATLKIQPSEPRDSAVYFCASGLVLETQYFGPGTRLLVL.

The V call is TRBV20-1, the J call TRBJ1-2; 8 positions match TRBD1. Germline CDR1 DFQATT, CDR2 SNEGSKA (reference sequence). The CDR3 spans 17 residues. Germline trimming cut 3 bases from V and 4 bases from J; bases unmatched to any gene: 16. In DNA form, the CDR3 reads TGCAGTGCTAGTTCCGCAGGGGGCGCGGGTGTAAGCTATGGCTACACCTTC. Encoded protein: CSASSAGGAGVSYGYTF.

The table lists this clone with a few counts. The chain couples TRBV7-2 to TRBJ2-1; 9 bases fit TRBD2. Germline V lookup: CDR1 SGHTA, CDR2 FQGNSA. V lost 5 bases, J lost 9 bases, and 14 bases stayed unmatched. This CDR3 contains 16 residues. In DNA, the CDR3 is TGTGCCAGCAGCCCCTCTCAGGTAGCGGGAGCCAGTGAGCAGTTCTTC. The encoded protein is CASSPSQVAGASEQFF.

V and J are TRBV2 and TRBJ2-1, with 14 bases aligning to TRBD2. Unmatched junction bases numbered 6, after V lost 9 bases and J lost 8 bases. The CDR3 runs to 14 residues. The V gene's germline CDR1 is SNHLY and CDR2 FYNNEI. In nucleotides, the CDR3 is TGTGCCAGGGGCTGGACTAGCGGGAGGTATGAGCAGTTCTTC. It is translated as CARGWTSGRYEQFF.

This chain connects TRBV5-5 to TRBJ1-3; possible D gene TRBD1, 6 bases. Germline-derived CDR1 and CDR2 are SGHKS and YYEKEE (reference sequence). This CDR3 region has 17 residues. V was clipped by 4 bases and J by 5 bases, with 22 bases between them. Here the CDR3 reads CASSQGYGSAERNTIYF. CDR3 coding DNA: TGTGCCAGCAGCCAGGGGTACGGGTCCGCGGAGAGAAACACCATATATTTT. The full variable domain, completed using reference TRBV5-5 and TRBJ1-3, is DAGVTQSPTHLIKTRGQQVTLRCSPISGHKSVSWYQQVLGQGPQFIFQYYEKEERGRGNFPDRFSARQFPNYSSELNVNALLLGDSALYLCASSQGYGSAERNTIYFGEGSWLTVV.

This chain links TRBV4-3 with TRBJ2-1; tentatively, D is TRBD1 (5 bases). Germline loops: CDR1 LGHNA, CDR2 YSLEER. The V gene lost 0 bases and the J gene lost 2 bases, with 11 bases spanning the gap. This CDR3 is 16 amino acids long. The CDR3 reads CASSQERGPPYNEQFF. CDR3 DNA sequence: TGCGCCAGCAGCCAAGAAAGGGGTCCCCCCTACAATGAGCAGTTCTTC.

The CDR3 reads CASSESGGTGELFF. DNA of the CDR3: TGCGCCAGCAGTGAGTCGGGAGGCACCGGGGAGCTGTTTTTT. This chain joins TRBV10-1 and TRBJ2-2; D might be TRBD2 (6 bases). Germline CDR1 is WNHNN and CDR2 is SYGVQD (reference sequence). The V end lost 0 bases, the J end lost 4 bases, and 6 bases lay between the germline ends. The CDR3 runs to 14 residues.

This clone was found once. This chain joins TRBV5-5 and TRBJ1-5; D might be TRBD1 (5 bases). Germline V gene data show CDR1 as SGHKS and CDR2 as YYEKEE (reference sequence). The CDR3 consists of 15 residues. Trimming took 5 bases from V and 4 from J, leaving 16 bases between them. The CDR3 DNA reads TGTGCCAGCAGTTTACAGGCGGGAACTAATCAGCCCCAGCATTTT. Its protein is CASSLQAGTNQPQHF.

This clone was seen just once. The CDR3 DNA reads TGTGCCAGCAGCCAGGCAGGGGGGGAGCTGTTTTTT. Encoded protein: CASSQAGGELFF. The chain couples TRBV5-4 to TRBJ2-2; perhaps TRBD1 as D (5 bases). Looked up from germline, CDR1 is SGHNT and CDR2 is YYREEE (reference sequence). The CDR3 spans 12 residues. Trimming shortened V by 4 bases and J by 8 bases, and 9 bases separated the two germline ends. The complete variable domain, with remaining parts taken from reference TRBV5-4 and TRBJ2-2, reads ETGVTQSPTHLIKTRGQQVTLRCSSQSGHNTVSWYQQALGQGPQFIFQYYREEENGRGNFPPRFSGLQFPNYSSELNVNALELDDSALYLCASSQAGGELFFGEGSRLTVL.

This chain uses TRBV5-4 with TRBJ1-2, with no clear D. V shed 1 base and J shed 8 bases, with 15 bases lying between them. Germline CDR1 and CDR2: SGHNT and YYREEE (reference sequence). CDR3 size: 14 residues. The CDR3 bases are TGTGCCAGCAGCTTGATCGGGGTACCGGGAGGCTACACCTTC. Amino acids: CASSLIGVPGGYTF.

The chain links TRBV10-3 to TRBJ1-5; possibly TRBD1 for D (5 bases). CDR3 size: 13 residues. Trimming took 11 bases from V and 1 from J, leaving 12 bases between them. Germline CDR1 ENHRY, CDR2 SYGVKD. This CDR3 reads CAAVGGSNQPQHF. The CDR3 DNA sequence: TGTGCCGCCGTCGGGGGGAGCAATCAGCCCCAGCATTTT.

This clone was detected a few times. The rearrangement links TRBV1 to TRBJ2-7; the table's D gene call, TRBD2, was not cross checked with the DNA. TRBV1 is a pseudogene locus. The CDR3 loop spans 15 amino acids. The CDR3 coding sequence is TGCACCAGCAGCGAGACTAGCCGTGATTCCTACGAGCAGTACTTC. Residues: CTSSETSRDSYEQYF.

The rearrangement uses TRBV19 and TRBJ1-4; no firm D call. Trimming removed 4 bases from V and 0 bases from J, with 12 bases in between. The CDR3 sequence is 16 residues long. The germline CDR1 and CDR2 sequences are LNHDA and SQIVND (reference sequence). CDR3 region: CASSTGLTSTNEKLFF. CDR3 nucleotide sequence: TGTGCCAGTAGTACCGGACTTACCTCAACTAATGAAAAACTGTTTTTT.

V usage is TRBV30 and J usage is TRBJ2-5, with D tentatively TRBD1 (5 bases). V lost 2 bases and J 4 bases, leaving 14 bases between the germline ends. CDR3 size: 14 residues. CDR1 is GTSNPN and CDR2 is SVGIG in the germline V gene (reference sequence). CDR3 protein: CAWSLFPGSETQYF. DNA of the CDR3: TGTGCCTGGAGTCTCTTTCCAGGGTCAGAGACCCAGTACTTC.

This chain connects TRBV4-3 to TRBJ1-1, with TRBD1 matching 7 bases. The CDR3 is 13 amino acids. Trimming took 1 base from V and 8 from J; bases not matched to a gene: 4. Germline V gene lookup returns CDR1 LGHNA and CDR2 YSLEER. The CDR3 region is CASSQARQGEAFF. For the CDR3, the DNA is TGCGCCAGCAGCCAAGCCCGACAGGGCGAAGCTTTCTTT.

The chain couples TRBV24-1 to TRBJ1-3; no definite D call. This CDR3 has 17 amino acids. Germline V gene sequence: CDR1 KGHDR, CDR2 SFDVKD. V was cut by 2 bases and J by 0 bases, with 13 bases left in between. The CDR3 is CATSDSSTAGSGNTIYF. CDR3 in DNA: TGTGCCACCAGTGATTCCAGCACCGCGGGCTCTGGAAACACCATATATTTT.

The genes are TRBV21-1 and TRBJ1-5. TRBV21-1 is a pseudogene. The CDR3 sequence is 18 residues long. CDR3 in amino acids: CASSKVRPGRDKGQPQHF. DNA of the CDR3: TGTGCCAGCAGCAAAGTGAGGCCAGGGAGGGACAAAGGACAGCCCCAGCATTTT.

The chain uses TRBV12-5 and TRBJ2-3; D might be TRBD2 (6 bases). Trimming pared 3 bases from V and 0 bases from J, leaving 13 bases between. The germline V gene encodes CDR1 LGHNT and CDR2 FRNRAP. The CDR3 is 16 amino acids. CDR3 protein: CASGFAVGGSTDTQYF. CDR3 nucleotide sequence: TGTGCTAGTGGTTTTGCGGTGGGGGGAAGCACAGATACGCAGTATTTT. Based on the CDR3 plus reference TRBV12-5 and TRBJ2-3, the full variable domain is DARVTQTPRHKVTEMGQEVTMRCQPILGHNTVFWYRQTMMQGLELLAYFRNRAPLDDSGMPKDRFSAEMPDATLATLKIQPSEPRDSAVYFCASGFAVGGSTDTQYFGPGTRLTVL.

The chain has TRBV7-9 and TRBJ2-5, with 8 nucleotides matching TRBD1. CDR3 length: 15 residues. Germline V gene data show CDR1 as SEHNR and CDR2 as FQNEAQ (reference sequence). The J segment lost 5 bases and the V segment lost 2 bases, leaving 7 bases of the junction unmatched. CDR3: CASSLRQGARETQYF. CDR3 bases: TGTGCCAGCAGCTTAAGGCAGGGGGCACGGGAGACCCAGTACTTC.

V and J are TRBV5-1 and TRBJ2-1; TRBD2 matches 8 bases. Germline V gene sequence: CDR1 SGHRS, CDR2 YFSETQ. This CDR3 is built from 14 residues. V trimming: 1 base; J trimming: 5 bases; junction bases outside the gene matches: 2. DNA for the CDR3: TGCGCCAGCAGCTTGAGCGGGGGAGACAATGAGCAGTTCTTC. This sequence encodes CASSLSGGDNEQFF.

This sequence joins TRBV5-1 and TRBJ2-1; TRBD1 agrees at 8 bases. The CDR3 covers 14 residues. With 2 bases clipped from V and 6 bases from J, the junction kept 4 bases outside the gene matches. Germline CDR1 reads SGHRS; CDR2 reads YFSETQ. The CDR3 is CASSLQGDGNEQFF. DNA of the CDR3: TGCGCCAGCAGCTTACAGGGGGACGGCAATGAGCAGTTCTTC. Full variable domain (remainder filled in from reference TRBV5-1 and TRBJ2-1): KAGVTQTPRYLIKTRGQQVTLSCSPISGHRSVSWYQQTPGQGLQFLFEYFSETQRNKGNFPGRFSGRQFSNSRSEMNVSTLELGDSALYLCASSLQGDGNEQFFGPGTRLTVL.

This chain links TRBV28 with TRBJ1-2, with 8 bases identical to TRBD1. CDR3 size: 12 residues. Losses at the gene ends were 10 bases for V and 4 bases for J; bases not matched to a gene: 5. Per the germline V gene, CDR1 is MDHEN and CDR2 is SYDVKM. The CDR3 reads CATQTGGYGYTF. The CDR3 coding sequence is TGTGCCACACAAACAGGGGGCTATGGCTACACCTTC.

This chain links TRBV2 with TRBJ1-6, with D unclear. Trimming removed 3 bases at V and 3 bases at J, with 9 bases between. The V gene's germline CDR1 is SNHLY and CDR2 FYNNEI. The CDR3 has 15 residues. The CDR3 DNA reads TGTGCCAGCAGTGAGGAGGCAGGCTATAATTCACCCCTCCACTTT. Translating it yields CASSEEAGYNSPLHF.

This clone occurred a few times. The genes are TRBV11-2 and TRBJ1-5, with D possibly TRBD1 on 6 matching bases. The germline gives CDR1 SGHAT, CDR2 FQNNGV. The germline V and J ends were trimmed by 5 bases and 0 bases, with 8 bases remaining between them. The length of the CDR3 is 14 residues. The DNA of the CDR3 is TGTGCCAGCAGCCCGGACAGTAGCAATCAGCCCCAGCATTTT. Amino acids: CASSPDSSNQPQHF.

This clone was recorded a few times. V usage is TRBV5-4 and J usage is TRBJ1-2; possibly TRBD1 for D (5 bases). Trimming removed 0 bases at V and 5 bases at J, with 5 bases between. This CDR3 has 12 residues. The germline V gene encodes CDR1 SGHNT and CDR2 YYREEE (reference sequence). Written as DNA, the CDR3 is TGTGCCAGCAGCTTGGGACAGTATGGCTACACCTTC. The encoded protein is CASSLGQYGYTF.

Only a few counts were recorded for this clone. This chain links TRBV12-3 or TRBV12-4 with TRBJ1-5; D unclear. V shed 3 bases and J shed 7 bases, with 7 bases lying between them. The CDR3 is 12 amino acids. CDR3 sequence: CASSFGWQPQHF. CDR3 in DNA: TGTGCCAGCAGTTTCGGGTGGCAGCCCCAGCATTTT.

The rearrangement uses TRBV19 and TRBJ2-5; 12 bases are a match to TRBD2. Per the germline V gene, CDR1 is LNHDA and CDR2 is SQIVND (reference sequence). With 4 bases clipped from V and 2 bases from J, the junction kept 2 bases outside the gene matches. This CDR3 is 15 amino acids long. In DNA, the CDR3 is TGTGCCAGTAGTACTCTAGCGGGGGGGCAAGAGACCCAGTACTTC. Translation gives CASSTLAGGQETQYF.